These 6 T cell receptor beta chains were all obtained from the same sample, sequenced in a study of cytomegalovirus exposure and HLA in healthy donors (TCRdb year 2017). The method was the immunoSEQ multiplex PCR assay. The multiplex PCR relied on a mix of 60 forward primers for TCR Vbeta segments and 13 reverse primers for TCR Jbeta segments. TCRdb carries this immuneACCESS record with in-frame sequences only. Its versions omit some clonotypes, under half of them owing to an unresolved V gene in the studies checked, with the rest unexplained. The sample yields 200,000 or so clones; around 86% were counted once. The ten largest clones capture roughly 6% of the sample. The source material was PBMCs. Receptor source: a man aged 35 to 55 in good health and CMV-seropositive.

The chain uses TRBV10-2 and TRBJ1-1, with 11 positions matching TRBD1. Germline CDR1 and CDR2: WSHSY and SAAADI. J gave up 2 bases and V 2 bases, and 4 bases lay outside the gene matches. The CDR3 runs to 16 residues. The CDR3 coding sequence is TGCGCCAGCAGTGAGGGACAGGGGGCCGACAACACTGAAGCTTTCTTT. It codes for CASSEGQGADNTEAFF.

The rearrangement uses TRBV14 and TRBJ2-7; D may be TRBD1 (5 bases). Trimming took off 0 bases at V and 5 bases at J, with 20 bases between the two ends. The CDR3 has 17 amino acids. Germline-derived CDR1 and CDR2 are SGHDN and FVKESK. CDR3 in amino acids: CASSQDKGAGISDEQYF. In DNA form, the CDR3 reads TGTGCCAGCAGCCAAGATAAAGGAGCAGGGATATCTGACGAGCAGTACTTC. The full variable domain, rest sourced from reference TRBV14 and TRBJ2-7, is EAGVTQFPSHSVIEKGQTVTLRCDPISGHDNLYWYRRVMGKEIKFLLHFVKESKQDESGMPNNRFLAERTGGTYSTLKVQPAELEDSGVYFCASSQDKGAGISDEQYFGPGTRLTVT.

V usage is TRBV20-1 and J usage is TRBJ2-7, with D possibly matching TRBD2 (5 bases). The CDR3 has 11 amino acids. Germline V gene data show CDR1 as DFQATT and CDR2 as SNEGSKA (reference sequence). The V gene lost 6 bases and the J gene lost 3 bases, with 9 bases spanning the gap. In nucleotides, the CDR3 is TGCAGTGCGGAGGAGTACTACGAGCAGTACTTC. This encodes CSAEEYYEQYF.

The V gene is TRBV7-3, the J gene TRBJ1-4; the D is unclear. Germline V CDR1 and CDR2: SGHTA, FQGTGA. CDR3 length: 15 residues. V was pared by 4 bases and J by 5 bases, with 14 bases between. CDR3 in amino acids: CASSSPHAGNEKLFF. The CDR3, as DNA: TGTGCCAGCAGCTCTCCGCACGCGGGGAATGAAAAACTGTTTTTT.

The DNA of the CDR3 is TGTGCCAGCACAGTTATGGCGGGGCAGTTCGAGCAGTACTTC. Amino acid sequence: CASTVMAGQFEQYF. The rearrangement joins TRBV6-5 to TRBJ2-5; D perhaps matches TRBD2 (6 bases). The J call may be incorrect, as the DNA end agrees better with TRBJ2-7. This CDR3 is built from 14 residues. Germline loops: CDR1 MNHEY, CDR2 SVGAGI.

This chain joins TRBV19 and TRBJ1-6; 9 bases match TRBD1. The V and J ends lost 10 bases and 14 bases, in that order; junction bases with no gene match: 12. Germline CDR1 reads LNHDA; CDR2 reads SQIVND (reference sequence). This CDR3 region has 13 residues. In DNA form, the CDR3 reads TGTGCCACCGGACAGGGGACTCTCCCCACCCTCCACTTT. Translation: CATGQGTLPTLHF.